Sequencing of this T cell receptor (beta chain) was carried out in a study of blood T cell repertoires in COVID-19. Produced via immunoSEQ multiplex PCR; TCRdb's table is partial and in-frame only. Found here are 30,000 or so clones, about 86% of them singletons; the top ten hold 4.5% to 6.5%. Germline lookup yields CDR1 SEHNR and CDR2 FQNEAQ (reference sequence). The V end lost 1 base, the J end lost 7 bases, and 4 bases lay between the germline ends. The CDR3 runs to 12 residues. The source of this sequence is a woman at least 80 years old with active or convalescent COVID-19. The sample was peripheral blood. This rearrangement joins TRBV7-9 to TRBJ1-4; D is ambiguous. CDR3 amino acids: CASSLVGEKLFF. CDR3 DNA sequence: TGTGCCAGCAGCTTAGTCGGTGAAAAACTGTTTTTT.